This T cell receptor (beta chain) stems from a study of T cell repertoires in cytomegalovirus infection. Background on the study: Indications of both CMV infection and matching HLA type were provided by public TCR beta signatures.

Ten or more counts support this clonotype. MiXCR, applied by TCRdb to the reads, yields one record per CDR3 protein. Here the sample spans approximately 500,000 distinct CDR3 sequences, more than 25% being singletons. This CDR3 region has 14 residues. V lost 4 bases, J lost 8 bases, and 9 bases stayed unmatched. Germline V lookup: CDR1 SGHTA, CDR2 FQGNSA. The TCR was taken from a human donor in good health (CMV status not recorded). Some clones in this sample may be carry-over from other donors' samples. The J gene is TRBJ1-2, the V gene TRBV7-2; 8 nucleotides agree with TRBD1. Source material: PBMCs. The CDR3 DNA is TGTGCCAGCAGCTCCTTGGACAGGGAGGAGGGCTACACCTTC. Translating it yields CASSSLDREEGYTF.